The 20 T cell receptor beta chains reported below all come from one sample, sequenced in a study of blood T cell repertoires in COVID-19. The assay was immunoSEQ multiplex PCR, and TCRdb's table has in-frame clones only and misses some. The repertoire holds roughly 50,000 clones, 70% to 90% seen once, with under 40% in the top ten. Sequencing was done on a sample of peripheral blood. These receptors all come from an elderly woman with COVID-19, enrolled during active disease.

The CDR3 sequence is CASRPLETGGYTEAFF. The CDR3 DNA reads TGTGCCAGTAGGCCCTTGGAAACAGGGGGATACACTGAAGCTTTCTTT. The chain uses TRBV19 and TRBJ1-1; 8 bases are a match to TRBD1. The CDR3 runs to 16 residues. V was pared by 6 bases and J by 3 bases, with 12 bases of the junction left unmatched. Germline CDR1 and CDR2: LNHDA and SQIVND (reference sequence).

The chain employs TRBV7-2 and TRBJ1-2; TRBD1 matches at 7 bases. Germline V gene data show CDR1 as SGHTA and CDR2 as FQGNSA. CDR3 length: 18 residues. V shed 5 bases, J shed 0 bases, and the junction held 15 bases outside the gene matches. The CDR3 sequence is CASSRRDRVLSPNYGYTF. CDR3 coding DNA: TGTGCCAGCAGCCGTCGGGACAGAGTCCTATCCCCTAACTATGGCTACACCTTC.

The gene calls are TRBV7-3 and TRBJ2-3; D remains unclear. The CDR3 spans 13 residues. V shed 1 base and J shed 5 bases, with 7 bases lying between them. Germline V gene lookup returns CDR1 SGHTA and CDR2 FQGTGA. CDR3 in amino acids: CASSLRAQDTQYF. Here the CDR3 DNA reads TGTGCCAGCAGCTTAAGAGCCCAAGATACGCAGTATTTT.

This chain connects TRBV5-8 to TRBJ1-3; a possible D gene is TRBD1 (5 bases). Between the trimmed V and J ends, which lost 4 bases and 0 bases, there was a span of 14 bases. CDR3 length: 16 amino acids. CDR1 is SGHTS, CDR2 YDEGEE, per germline. CDR3: CASSRRGISSGNTIYF. Written as DNA, the CDR3 is TGTGCCAGCAGCCGGAGGGGAATCTCCTCTGGAAACACCATATATTTT.

The rearrangement links TRBV28 to TRBJ2-4, with 10 bases that match TRBD2. V gave up 8 bases and J gave up 1 base; unmatched junction bases: 8. Germline assignment: CDR1 MDHEN and CDR2 SYDVKM. This CDR3 has 16 residues. The CDR3 bases are TGTGCCAGCTTGTCTAGCGGGAGAGGGGCCAAAAACATTCAGTACTTC. This sequence encodes CASLSSGRGAKNIQYF. The whole variable domain, remainder taken from reference TRBV28 and TRBJ2-4, is DVKVTQSSRYLVKRTGEKVFLECVQDMDHENMFWYRQDPGLGLRLIYFSYDVKMKEKGDIPEGYSVSREKKERFSLILESASTNQTSMYLCASLSSGRGAKNIQYFGAGTRLSVL.

This chain connects TRBV7-2 to TRBJ1-5; a weak D match, TRBD1 (6 bases). CDR1 and CDR2 from the germline V gene are SGHTA and FQGNSA. This CDR3 comprises 13 residues. V lost 1 base and J lost 6, with 7 bases in between. CDR3 sequence reads: CASSLETGQPQHF. The DNA of the CDR3 is TGTGCCAGCAGCTTAGAGACAGGTCAGCCCCAGCATTTT.

The CDR3 DNA reads TGTGCCAGCAGTTACAGGGGAAGCCTTTACGAGCAGTACTTC. Protein sequence: CASSYRGSLYEQYF. This chain joins TRBV2 and TRBJ2-7, with TRBD1 matching 7 bases. Germline CDR1 is SNHLY and CDR2 is FYNNEI. V trimming: 5 bases; J trimming: 4 bases; junction bases outside the gene matches: 8. The CDR3 consists of 14 residues.

The genes are TRBV27 and TRBJ1-1, with 8 bases identical to TRBD1. Trimming at V came to 6 bases and at J to 2 bases, leaving 5 bases not matched to a gene. Germline V CDR1 and CDR2: MNHEY, SMNVEV (reference sequence). The length of the CDR3 is 14 residues. The CDR3 region has the DNA TGTGCCAGCAGCGCGGGACAGGAAAACACTGAAGCTTTCTTT. It translates to CASSAGQENTEAFF.

The chain joins TRBV18 to TRBJ2-7, with 15 nucleotides matching TRBD2. Germline trimming cut 3 bases from V and 6 bases from J; bases unmatched to any gene: 0. The CDR3 contains 14 residues. The germline CDR1 and CDR2 sequences are KGHSH and LQKENI. The CDR3 reads CASSPGLAGGEQYF. In DNA, the CDR3 is TGTGCCAGCTCACCGGGACTAGCGGGGGGCGAGCAGTACTTC.

The gene calls are TRBV28 and TRBJ2-7; D remains ambiguous. The V gene lost 7 bases and the J gene lost 3 bases, with 10 bases spanning the gap. CDR3 length: 12 residues. CDR1 and CDR2 (germline): MDHEN, SYDVKM. The chain's CDR3 is CASTQSGYEQYF. CDR3 nucleotide sequence: TGTGCCAGCACCCAATCGGGCTACGAGCAGTACTTC.

The chain recombines TRBV5-6 with TRBJ1-2, with TRBD1 as a possible D gene (5 bases). Germline lookup yields CDR1 SGHDT and CDR2 YYEEEE. Trimming took off 5 bases at V and 8 bases at J, with 16 bases between the two ends. The CDR3 consists of 13 residues. CDR3 sequence (DNA): TGTGCCAGCAGTCCTTTGGGGCGCGAAGGCTACACCTTC. It is translated as CASSPLGREGYTF.

V usage is TRBV7-9 and J usage is TRBJ2-1, with TRBD1 as a possible D gene (5 bases). Looked up from germline, CDR1 is SEHNR and CDR2 is FQNEAQ (reference sequence). This CDR3 comprises 11 residues. Trimming removed 1 base from V and 15 bases from J, with 10 bases in between. This CDR3 reads CASSLDVRAFF. As DNA, the CDR3 is TGTGCCAGCAGCTTAGATGTCAGGGCGTTCTTC.

The rearrangement joins TRBV5-4 to TRBJ1-2; the D gene is possibly TRBD1 (6 bases). Germline V gene lookup returns CDR1 SGHNT and CDR2 YYREEE (reference sequence). This CDR3 comprises 15 residues. V lost 6 bases and J lost 1, with 16 bases in between. CDR3 in amino acids: CASKSQGALNYGYTF. CDR3 nucleotide sequence: TGTGCCAGCAAATCACAGGGAGCCCTTAACTATGGCTACACCTTC.

This rearrangement joins TRBV5-1 to TRBJ2-1; D is perhaps TRBD2 (5 bases). V was trimmed by 2 bases and J by 9 bases, leaving 15 bases between them. CDR1 is SGHRS, CDR2 YFSETQ, per germline. The CDR3 is 14 amino acids. CDR3 nucleotides: TGCGCCAGCAGCTTCAGACAAGCGGAGCTTGAGCAGTTCTTC. The encoded protein is CASSFRQAELEQFF.

This chain joins TRBV6-5 and TRBJ2-1; TRBD2 might be the D (6 bases). This CDR3 contains 13 residues. Trimming cost V 10 bases and J 4 bases, with 14 bases left between them. The germline V gene has CDR1 MNHEY and CDR2 SVGAGI. The CDR3 nucleotides read TGTGCCACGCGACTAGATTCGTACAATGAGCAGTTCTTC. Its protein product is CATRLDSYNEQFF.

This clone has more than one count but fewer than ten. Written as DNA, the CDR3 is TGTGCCAGCAGCTTGTGGAGCCCGAATGAGCAGTTCTTC. Amino acids: CASSLWSPNEQFF. The chain employs TRBV5-4 and TRBJ2-1, with D unclear. V lost 1 base and J lost 7, with 9 bases in between. The germline V gene has CDR1 SGHNT and CDR2 YYREEE (reference sequence). The CDR3 has 13 residues.

The chain carries TRBV12-5 and TRBJ2-7; D perhaps matches TRBD2 (6 bases). The CDR3 runs to 14 residues. Trimming removed 1 base from V and 6 bases from J, with 13 bases in between. Per germline, CDR1 LGHNT and CDR2 FRNRAP. CDR3 sequence: CASGLGRGPSEQYF. The DNA of the CDR3 is TGTGCTAGTGGTTTGGGGAGGGGACCTTCCGAGCAGTACTTC. Drawing the rest from reference TRBV12-5 and TRBJ2-7, the complete variable domain is DARVTQTPRHKVTEMGQEVTMRCQPILGHNTVFWYRQTMMQGLELLAYFRNRAPLDDSGMPKDRFSAEMPDATLATLKIQPSEPRDSAVYFCASGLGRGPSEQYFGPGTRLTVT.

In DNA, the CDR3 is TGTGCCAGCAGCTACGACAGCCCCTCTGGGGCCAACGTCCTGACTTTC. Protein sequence: CASSYDSPSGANVLTF. The genes are TRBV5-4 and TRBJ2-6, with D possibly being TRBD1 (5 bases). V was shortened by 3 bases and J by 0 bases, with 10 bases between the two germline ends. CDR1 is SGHNT, CDR2 YYREEE, per germline (reference sequence). This CDR3 has 16 amino acids.

The gene calls are TRBV15 and TRBJ1-1, with no clear D. This CDR3 spans 13 amino acids. Germline CDR1 LNHNV, CDR2 YYDKDF (reference sequence). The V and J ends lost 1 base and 8 bases respectively, with 11 bases between them. The CDR3, as DNA: TGTGCCACCAGCAGAGGGAGGCCAGCGGAAGCTTTCTTT. It yields the protein CATSRGRPAEAFF. Combining the CDR3 with reference TRBV15 and TRBJ1-1 gives the whole variable domain DAMVIQNPRYQVTQFGKPVTLSCSQTLNHNVMYWYQQKSSQAPKLLFHYYDKDFNNEADTPDNFQSRRPNTSFCFLDIRSPGLGDTAMYLCATSRGRPAEAFFGQGTRLTVV.

V usage is TRBV28 and J usage is TRBJ2-1; D is possibly TRBD2 (6 bases). This CDR3 comprises 16 residues. Germline CDR1 MDHEN, CDR2 SYDVKM. V lost 5 bases to trimming and J lost 4 bases, with 18 bases between them. In DNA, the CDR3 is TGTGCCAGCAGTCGTTCCGGGACTGGAATATACAATGAGCAGTTCTTC. It specifies CASSRSGTGIYNEQFF. Full variable domain (outside the CDR3, taken from reference TRBV28 and TRBJ2-1): DVKVTQSSRYLVKRTGEKVFLECVQDMDHENMFWYRQDPGLGLRLIYFSYDVKMKEKGDIPEGYSVSREKKERFSLILESASTNQTSMYLCASSRSGTGIYNEQFFGPGTRLTVL.